Below, 24 T cell receptor beta chains from the same sample are listed, as sequenced in a study of blood T cell repertoires in COVID-19. TCRdb's copy holds only in-frame clones and misses some; the assay was immunoSEQ multiplex PCR. The sample records hundreds of thousands of clones, approximately 80% being singletons. The sample was peripheral blood. Source of these receptors: a human donor in a cohort sampled during active COVID-19.

About this clone: The junction does not match germline at one end; this may be a read error. This rearrangement joins TRBV7-7 to TRBJ2-5; D is perhaps TRBD1 (6 bases). CDR1 is SSHAT, CDR2 FNYEAQ, per germline (reference sequence). This CDR3 comprises 13 residues. The CDR3 DNA reads as TGTGCTAGCAGCCCGGACAGACAAGAGACCCAGTACTTC. It encodes CASSPDRQETQYF. The full variable domain, in which reference TRBV7-7 and TRBJ2-5 provide the parts outside the CDR3, is GAGVSQSPRYKVTKRGQDVTLRCDPISSHATLYWYQQALGQGPEFLTYFNYEAQPDKSGLPSDRFSAERPEGSISTLTIQRTEQRDSAMYRCASSPDRQETQYFGPGTRLLVL.

The V gene is TRBV19, the J gene TRBJ2-7; 8 bases are shared with TRBD1. CDR3 length equals 14 residues. Losses at the gene ends were 1 base for V and 6 bases for J; bases not matched to a gene: 5. Germline CDR1 LNHDA, CDR2 SQIVND (reference sequence). DNA for the CDR3: TGTGCCAGTAGTATAGGGCAGGGGGCCGGCGAGCAGTACTTC. Translating it yields CASSIGQGAGEQYF.

This clone came up a few times. The chain joins TRBV5-6 to TRBJ1-1; 7 bases agree with TRBD1. The J segment lost 1 base and the V segment lost 5 bases, leaving 8 bases of the junction unmatched. The CDR3 spans 15 residues. Germline V CDR1 and CDR2: SGHDT, YYEEEE. CDR3 sequence: CASSLTGAPNTEAFF. As DNA, the CDR3 is TGTGCCAGCAGTCTCACAGGGGCGCCGAACACTGAAGCTTTCTTT.

This chain connects TRBV5-1 to TRBJ2-5; 12 bases match TRBD2. The germline gives CDR1 SGHRS, CDR2 YFSETQ. This CDR3 region has 15 residues. V dropped 4 bases and J dropped 4; count of bases not matched to a gene: 5. CDR3 residues: CASSLRGLAGETQYF. The CDR3 DNA reads as TGCGCCAGCAGCCTGCGGGGACTAGCGGGAGAGACCCAGTACTTC.

The V and J genes are TRBV12-3 or TRBV12-4 and TRBJ2-7, with 7 bases lining up with TRBD2. V dropped 5 bases and J dropped 2; count of bases not matched to a gene: 3. The CDR3 runs 13 residues. DNA of the CDR3: TGTGCCAGCAGTCACGGACTAGCCTACGAGCAGTACTTC. It yields the protein CASSHGLAYEQYF.

The chain employs TRBV24-1 and TRBJ2-7; possibly TRBD1 for D (5 bases). The CDR3 length is 16 residues. CDR1 KGHDR and CDR2 SFDVKD come from the germline V gene. V was cut by 3 bases and J by 0 bases, with 14 bases left in between. The CDR3 reads CATSDEKDRSSYEQYF. The CDR3 nucleotides are TGTGCCACCAGTGATGAGAAAGACAGAAGCTCCTACGAGCAGTACTTC.

This chain links TRBV7-9 with TRBJ1-3, with D possibly matching TRBD1 (5 bases). The CDR3 spans 15 residues. The V and J ends lost 5 bases and 0 bases respectively, with 11 bases between them. Germline V gives CDR1 SEHNR, CDR2 FQNEAQ (reference sequence). The CDR3 coding sequence is TGTGCCAGCAGCACCCCGACAGCCTCTGGAAACACCATATATTTT. It encodes CASSTPTASGNTIYF.

The chain links TRBV28 to TRBJ1-2; perhaps TRBD1 as D (6 bases). CDR1 and CDR2 (germline): MDHEN, SYDVKM. The CDR3 is made up of 14 amino acids. V was cut by 5 bases and J by 2 bases, with 12 bases left in between. CDR3 residues: CASSVNQGNYGYTF. The CDR3 coding sequence is TGTGCCAGCAGTGTAAACCAGGGGAACTATGGCTACACCTTC.

This chain links TRBV28 with TRBJ1-2; 8 bases align to TRBD1. Trimming cost V 3 bases and J 8 bases; bases outside gene matches: 11. The germline CDR1 and CDR2 sequences are MDHEN and SYDVKM. There are 15 residues in the CDR3. The CDR3 loop is CASSLPGGDLRGYTF. The DNA of the CDR3 is TGTGCCAGCAGTTTGCCAGGGGGCGATTTGAGAGGCTACACCTTC.

The V call is TRBV4-2, the J call TRBJ2-2; 11 bases align to TRBD2. The CDR3 has 15 amino acids. CDR1 is LGHNA, CDR2 YNFKEQ, per germline. The J segment lost 5 bases and the V segment lost 1 base, leaving 0 bases of the junction unmatched. The CDR3 protein is CASSQGLAGTGELFF. The CDR3 nucleotides are TGTGCCAGCAGCCAAGGACTAGCGGGAACCGGGGAGCTGTTTTTT.

V is TRBV11-2 and J is TRBJ2-7, with TRBD1 identical over 8 bases. The J segment lost 0 bases and the V segment lost 5 bases, leaving 6 bases of the junction unmatched. CDR1 and CDR2 from the germline V gene are SGHAT and FQNNGV. The CDR3 sequence is 15 residues long. CDR3: CASSLQGAYSYEQYF. The CDR3, as DNA: TGTGCCAGCAGCCTCCAGGGGGCTTACTCCTACGAGCAGTACTTC.

The rearrangement links TRBV5-1 to TRBJ2-7, with 9 bases fitting TRBD2. In germline, CDR1 is SGHRS, CDR2 YFSETQ. The CDR3 runs 14 residues. The trim removed 4 bases at V and 5 bases at J, leaving 7 bases unmatched. Here the CDR3 reads CASSVVTSGHEQYF. CDR3 nucleotide sequence: TGCGCCAGCAGCGTCGTAACTAGCGGGCACGAGCAGTACTTC.

The rearrangement joins TRBV27 to TRBJ1-5, with 7 bases identical to TRBD1. Germline V gene lookup returns CDR1 MNHEY and CDR2 SMNVEV (reference sequence). The CDR3 is 13 residues long. J lost 4 bases, V lost 5 bases, and 2 bases had no gene match. The chain's CDR3 is CASSEDRNQPQHF. In DNA form, the CDR3 reads TGTGCCAGCAGTGAGGACAGGAATCAGCCCCAGCATTTT.

The chain couples TRBV6-5 to TRBJ1-2; D is unclear. This CDR3 has 12 amino acids. V was cut by 8 bases and J by 2 bases, with 9 bases left in between. Germline V gene data show CDR1 as MNHEY and CDR2 as SVGAGI. Written as DNA, the CDR3 is TGTGCCAGCCGTAGCGGGAACTATGGCTACACCTTC. Its protein product is CASRSGNYGYTF.

This chain links TRBV7-8 with TRBJ2-2; 10 bases agree with TRBD1. The CDR3 covers 16 residues. J lost 6 bases, V lost 3 bases, and 7 bases had no gene match. CDR1 and CDR2 from the germline V gene are SGHVS and FQNEAQ. The CDR3 DNA reads as TGTGCCAGCAGCTTGGGGGGACAGGGGATTCCCGGGGAGCTGTTTTTT. Translation gives CASSLGGQGIPGELFF.

V is TRBV6-6 and J is TRBJ1-1; the D gene is possibly TRBD1 (5 bases). The CDR3 is 14 residues long. Germline CDR1 MNHNY, CDR2 SVGAGI (reference sequence). V was trimmed by 4 bases and J by 1 base, leaving 10 bases between them. The chain's CDR3 is CASSLAGRNTEAFF. CDR3 DNA sequence: TGTGCCAGCAGTTTGGCAGGGCGGAACACTGAAGCTTTCTTT.

The chain joins TRBV18 to TRBJ1-5; D is perhaps TRBD1 (5 bases). Germline lookup yields CDR1 KGHSH and CDR2 LQKENI. The CDR3 has 18 amino acids. Trimming left V 4 bases short and J 2 bases short, with 21 bases between. CDR3 coding DNA: TGTGCCAGCTCACTTATAGGGATGGGGCGCGGGGGCAATCAGCCCCAGCATTTT. Translation gives CASSLIGMGRGGNQPQHF.

The J gene is TRBJ2-5, the V gene TRBV14; unclear D gene. Trimming removed 6 bases at V and 0 bases at J, with 14 bases between. CDR1 is SGHDN, CDR2 FVKESK, per germline. The CDR3 spans 15 residues. The CDR3 DNA reads TGTGCCAGCAGGCCCCGAGAGCCGTACCAAGAGACCCAGTACTTC. This codes for CASRPREPYQETQYF.

The gene calls are TRBV24-1 and TRBJ2-5; 12 bases line up with TRBD2. This CDR3 comprises 17 residues. The V segment lost 1 base and the J segment 4 bases; nucleotides outside the gene matches: 6. Germline CDR1 is KGHDR and CDR2 is SFDVKD. The CDR3 region is CATSDFRTSGEGETQYF. Written as DNA, the CDR3 is TGTGCCACCAGTGATTTTAGGACTAGCGGGGAAGGAGAGACCCAGTACTTC.

The J gene is TRBJ1-4, the V gene TRBV7-9, with D maybe TRBD1 (5 bases). V dropped 2 bases and J dropped 3 bases, with 16 bases sitting between them. Germline CDR1 is SEHNR and CDR2 is FQNEAQ (reference sequence). The CDR3 spans 17 residues. The CDR3, as DNA: TGTGCCAGCAGCTTAAAATTCCAGGGCGAGTCTAATGAAAAACTGTTTTTT. Translating gives CASSLKFQGESNEKLFF.

The V and J genes are TRBV28 and TRBJ1-5; D remains ambiguous. The V gene's germline CDR1 is MDHEN and CDR2 SYDVKM. Deletions cut 6 bases from V and 11 bases from J, with 20 bases between. The CDR3 loop spans 14 amino acids. CDR3 DNA: TGTGCCAGCAGGGACTACGGAGGGCTTGGGACCCAGCATTTT. Its protein product is CASRDYGGLGTQHF.

V is TRBV11-2 and J is TRBJ2-1; 8 bases fit TRBD2. Germline-derived CDR1 and CDR2 are SGHAT and FQNNGV. J lost 0 bases, V lost 1 base, and 8 bases had no gene match. This CDR3 is 18 amino acids long. The chain's CDR3 is CASSLAALRGGSYNEQFF. Here the CDR3 DNA reads TGTGCCAGCAGCTTAGCGGCTCTTCGGGGGGGCTCCTACAATGAGCAGTTCTTC.

CDR3 in amino acids: CASSPTNRGSSYNEQFF. The DNA for the CDR3 is TGCGCCAGCAGCCCGACGAACAGGGGAAGCTCCTACAATGAGCAGTTCTTC. The gene calls are TRBV5-1 and TRBJ2-1, with 7 nucleotides matching TRBD1. The CDR3 is made up of 17 amino acids. The germline V gene encodes CDR1 SGHRS and CDR2 YFSETQ. The trim removed 4 bases at V and 0 bases at J, leaving 10 bases unmatched.

Only one count was recorded for this clone. This chain joins TRBV5-5 and TRBJ1-1, with a tentative D call TRBD1 (5 bases). Per germline, CDR1 SGHKS and CDR2 YYEKEE (reference sequence). Trimming took 3 bases from V and 4 from J, leaving 16 bases between them. The CDR3 runs 15 residues. CDR3 sequence reads: CASSSGRPAGTEAFF. The CDR3 nucleotides are TGTGCCAGCAGCTCAGGGAGGCCAGCGGGCACTGAAGCTTTCTTT. The full variable domain, rest sourced from reference TRBV5-5 and TRBJ1-1, is DAGVTQSPTHLIKTRGQQVTLRCSPISGHKSVSWYQQVLGQGPQFIFQYYEKEERGRGNFPDRFSARQFPNYSSELNVNALLLGDSALYLCASSSGRPAGTEAFFGQGTRLTVV.